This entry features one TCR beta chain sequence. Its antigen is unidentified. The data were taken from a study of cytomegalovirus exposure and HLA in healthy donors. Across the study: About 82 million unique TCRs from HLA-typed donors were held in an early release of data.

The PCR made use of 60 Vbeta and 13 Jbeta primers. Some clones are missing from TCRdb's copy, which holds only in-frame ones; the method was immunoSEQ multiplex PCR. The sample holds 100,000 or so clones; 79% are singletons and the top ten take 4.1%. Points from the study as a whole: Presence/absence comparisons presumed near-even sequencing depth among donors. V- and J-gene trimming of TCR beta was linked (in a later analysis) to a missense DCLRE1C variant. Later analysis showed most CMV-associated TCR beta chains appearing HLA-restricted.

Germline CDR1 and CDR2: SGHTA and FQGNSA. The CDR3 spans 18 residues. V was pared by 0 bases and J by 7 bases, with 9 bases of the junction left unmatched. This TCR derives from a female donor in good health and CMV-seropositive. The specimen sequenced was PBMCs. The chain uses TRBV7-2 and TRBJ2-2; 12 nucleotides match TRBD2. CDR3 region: CASSLAKTSGRNGGELFF. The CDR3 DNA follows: TGTGCCAGCAGCTTAGCGAAGACTAGCGGGAGAAACGGCGGGGAGCTGTTTTTT.